Presented here are 6 T cell receptor beta chains from one specimen sequenced in a study of cytomegalovirus exposure and HLA in healthy donors. Both 60 Vbeta primers and 13 Jbeta primers went into the PCR. TCRdb's copy holds only in-frame clones and misses some; the assay was immunoSEQ multiplex PCR. Of some 130,000 clones listed, around 80% were seen once; the top ten hold approximately 7%. The sequencing input was PBMCs. The receptors here all came from a man in his forties in good health and CMV-seropositive.

This sequence joins TRBV10-1 and TRBJ2-2; 9 bases match TRBD1. With 6 bases clipped from V and 7 bases from J, the junction kept 3 bases outside the gene matches. The CDR3 spans 13 residues. Germline V gene lookup returns CDR1 WNHNN and CDR2 SYGVQD (reference sequence). This chain's CDR3 is CASRGTGNGELFF. CDR3 DNA: TGCGCCAGCAGAGGGACAGGGAACGGGGAGCTGTTTTTT.

This clone was picked up a small number of times. The chain joins TRBV18 to TRBJ1-6, with 11 bases that match TRBD1. Germline values: CDR1 KGHSH, CDR2 LQKENI. Trimming removed 2 bases from V and 8 bases from J; junction bases left unmatched: 5. The length of the CDR3 is 16 residues. CDR3 protein: CASSPRRGQGDSPLHF. CDR3 in DNA: TGTGCCAGCTCACCAAGGCGGGGACAGGGGGATTCACCCCTCCACTTT.

The rearrangement joins TRBV18 to TRBJ2-7, with a possible D match to TRBD1 (6 bases). The CDR3 is 13 amino acids. Germline assignment: CDR1 KGHSH and CDR2 LQKENI. Trimming took off 6 bases at V and 3 bases at J, with 12 bases between the two ends. This CDR3 is CASSRQVVYEQYF. CDR3 nucleotides: TGTGCCAGCTCTAGACAGGTTGTCTACGAGCAGTACTTC.

The rearrangement joins TRBV7-9 to TRBJ2-2; D may be TRBD1 or TRBD2 (5 bases each). The V gene's germline CDR1 is SEHNR and CDR2 FQNEAQ (reference sequence). There are 15 residues in the CDR3. V was clipped by 5 bases and J by 6 bases, with 16 bases between them. The CDR3 is CASSIEGFLSGELFF. CDR3 nucleotide sequence: TGTGCCAGCAGCATAGAGGGGTTTCTTTCCGGGGAGCTGTTTTTT.

CDR3 DNA sequence: TGTGCCAGCAGCATGGACAGGGGCATTTTAGAGACCCAGTACTTC. Amino acids: CASSMDRGILETQYF. The chain joins TRBV5-8 to TRBJ2-5; 9 nucleotides line up with TRBD1. Trimming took 4 bases from V and 4 from J; bases not matched to a gene: 8. The germline V gene has CDR1 SGHTS and CDR2 YDEGEE. There are 15 residues in the CDR3.

The rearrangement uses TRBV7-9 and TRBJ1-1; D perhaps matches TRBD1 (6 bases). In germline, CDR1 is SEHNR, CDR2 FQNEAQ (reference sequence). Trimming removed 5 bases from V and 2 bases from J, with 15 bases in between. The CDR3 has 15 residues. CDR3 DNA sequence: TGTGCCAGCAGCCGCGACAGGTGGAGTAACACTGAAGCTTTCTTT. It encodes CASSRDRWSNTEAFF.